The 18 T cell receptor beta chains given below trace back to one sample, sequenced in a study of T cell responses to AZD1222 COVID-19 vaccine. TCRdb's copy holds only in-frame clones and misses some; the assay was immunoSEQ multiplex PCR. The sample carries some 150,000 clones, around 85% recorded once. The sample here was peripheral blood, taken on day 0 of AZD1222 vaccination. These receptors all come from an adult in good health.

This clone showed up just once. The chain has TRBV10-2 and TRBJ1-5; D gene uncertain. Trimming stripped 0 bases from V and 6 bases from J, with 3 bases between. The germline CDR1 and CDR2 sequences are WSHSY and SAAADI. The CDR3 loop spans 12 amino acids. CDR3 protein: CASSESAQPQHF. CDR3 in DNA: TGCGCCAGCAGTGAGTCTGCTCAGCCCCAGCATTTT.

The CDR3 protein is CASKPDREVETQYF. CDR3 bases: TGTGCCAGTAAGCCGGACAGGGAGGTTGAGACCCAGTACTTC. This rearrangement joins TRBV19 to TRBJ2-5, with TRBD1 matching over 8 bases. CDR3 length equals 14 residues. The J segment lost 5 bases and the V segment lost 7 bases, leaving 9 bases of the junction unmatched. Germline V gene sequence: CDR1 LNHDA, CDR2 SQIVND (reference sequence).

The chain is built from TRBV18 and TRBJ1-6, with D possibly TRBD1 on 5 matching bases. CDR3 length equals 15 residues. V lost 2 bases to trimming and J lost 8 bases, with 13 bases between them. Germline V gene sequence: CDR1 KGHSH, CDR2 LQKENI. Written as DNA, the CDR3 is TGTGCCAGCTCACCATTAGGGGACGGAGATTCACCCCTCCACTTT. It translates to CASSPLGDGDSPLHF.

In nucleotides, the CDR3 is TGCGCCAGCAGTGGACAGAGCGGGAGCACAGATACGCAGTATTTT. Amino acid sequence: CASSGQSGSTDTQYF. V gene TRBV10-1 combines with J gene TRBJ2-3; perhaps TRBD2 as D (6 bases). Germline lookup yields CDR1 WNHNN and CDR2 SYGVQD (reference sequence). This CDR3 region has 15 residues. The V gene lost 4 bases and the J gene lost 0 bases, with 11 bases spanning the gap.

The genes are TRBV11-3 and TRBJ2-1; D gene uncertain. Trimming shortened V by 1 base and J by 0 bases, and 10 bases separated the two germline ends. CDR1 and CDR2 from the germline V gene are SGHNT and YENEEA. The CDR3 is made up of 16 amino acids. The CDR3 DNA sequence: TGTGCCAGCAGCTTAGGAGGCGGCAACTCCTACAATGAGCAGTTCTTC. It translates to CASSLGGGNSYNEQFF.

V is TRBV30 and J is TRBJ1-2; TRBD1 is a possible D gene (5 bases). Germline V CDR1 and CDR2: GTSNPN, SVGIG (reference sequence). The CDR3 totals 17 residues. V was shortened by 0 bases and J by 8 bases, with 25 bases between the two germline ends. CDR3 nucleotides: TGTGCCTGGAGTGTACGAGGAGGGAAGGTGGGGACTAGGGGCTACACCTTC. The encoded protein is CAWSVRGGKVGTRGYTF.

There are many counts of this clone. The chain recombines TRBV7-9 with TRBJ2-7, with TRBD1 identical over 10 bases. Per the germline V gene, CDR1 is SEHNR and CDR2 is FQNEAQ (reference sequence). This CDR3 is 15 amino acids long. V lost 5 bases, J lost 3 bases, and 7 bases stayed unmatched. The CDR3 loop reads CASSPDRGGDYEQYF. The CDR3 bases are TGTGCCAGCAGCCCGGACAGGGGGGGAGACTACGAGCAGTACTTC.

DNA of the CDR3: TGTGCCAGCACCGTAGGTGGGGGATCCTACGAGCAGTACTTC. As protein: CASTVGGGSYEQYF. The genes are TRBV7-6 and TRBJ2-7; D is tentatively TRBD1 or TRBD2 (5 bases each). V was trimmed by 7 bases and J by 1 base, leaving 14 bases between them. Germline V CDR1 and CDR2: SGHVS, FNYEAQ. The CDR3 is made up of 14 amino acids.

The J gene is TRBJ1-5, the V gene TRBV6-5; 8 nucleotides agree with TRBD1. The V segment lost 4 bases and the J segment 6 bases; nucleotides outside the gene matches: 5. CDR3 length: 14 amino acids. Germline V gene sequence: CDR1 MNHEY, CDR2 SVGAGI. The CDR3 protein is CASSSSGGLQPQHF. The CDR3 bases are TGTGCCAGCAGTTCATCAGGGGGCCTTCAGCCCCAGCATTTT.

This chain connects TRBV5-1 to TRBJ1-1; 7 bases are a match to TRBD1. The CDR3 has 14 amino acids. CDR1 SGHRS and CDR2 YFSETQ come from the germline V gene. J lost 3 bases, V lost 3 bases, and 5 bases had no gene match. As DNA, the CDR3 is TGCGCCAGCAGCTCGACAGGGAGTGACACTGAAGCTTTCTTT. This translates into CASSSTGSDTEAFF.

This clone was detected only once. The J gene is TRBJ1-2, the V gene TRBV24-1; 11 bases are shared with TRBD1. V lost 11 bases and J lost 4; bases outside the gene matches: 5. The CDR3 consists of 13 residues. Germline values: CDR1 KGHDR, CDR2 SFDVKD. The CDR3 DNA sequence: TGTGCCATTGCCGGGACAGGGGGCTATGGCTACACCTTC. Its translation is CAIAGTGGYGYTF.

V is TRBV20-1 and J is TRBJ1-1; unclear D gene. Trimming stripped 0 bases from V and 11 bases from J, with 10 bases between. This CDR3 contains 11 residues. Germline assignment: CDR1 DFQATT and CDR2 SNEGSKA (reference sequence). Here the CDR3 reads CSARDPPGAFF. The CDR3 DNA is TGCAGTGCTAGAGATCCCCCTGGGGCTTTCTTT.

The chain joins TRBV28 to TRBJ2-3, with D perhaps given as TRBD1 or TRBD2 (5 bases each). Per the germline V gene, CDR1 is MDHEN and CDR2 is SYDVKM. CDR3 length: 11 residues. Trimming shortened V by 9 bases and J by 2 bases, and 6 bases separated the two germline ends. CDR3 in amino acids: CASGTTDTQYF. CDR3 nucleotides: TGTGCCAGTGGGACCACAGATACGCAGTATTTT.

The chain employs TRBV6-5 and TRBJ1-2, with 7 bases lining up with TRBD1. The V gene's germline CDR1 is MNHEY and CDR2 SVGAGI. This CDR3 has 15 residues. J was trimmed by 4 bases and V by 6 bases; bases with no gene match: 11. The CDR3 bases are TGTGCCAGCAGGCCCCGACAGGGTGGGGGCTATGGCTACACCTTC. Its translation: CASRPRQGGGYGYTF.

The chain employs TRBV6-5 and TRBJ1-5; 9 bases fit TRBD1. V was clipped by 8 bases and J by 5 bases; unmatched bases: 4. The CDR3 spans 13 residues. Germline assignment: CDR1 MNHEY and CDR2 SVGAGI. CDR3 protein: CASGTGRDQPQHF. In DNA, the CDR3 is TGTGCCAGCGGGACAGGGAGGGATCAGCCCCAGCATTTT.

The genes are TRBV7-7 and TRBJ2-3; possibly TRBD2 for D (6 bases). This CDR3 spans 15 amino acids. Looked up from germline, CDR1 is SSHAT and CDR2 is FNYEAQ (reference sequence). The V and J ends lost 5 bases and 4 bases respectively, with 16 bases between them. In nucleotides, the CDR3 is TGTGCCAGCAGCCCGGCGGGACTCCCCGCAGATACGCAGTATTTT. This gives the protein CASSPAGLPADTQYF.

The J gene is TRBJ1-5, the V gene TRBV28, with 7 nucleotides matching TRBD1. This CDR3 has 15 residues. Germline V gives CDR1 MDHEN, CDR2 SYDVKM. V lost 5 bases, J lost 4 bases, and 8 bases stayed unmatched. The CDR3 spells CASSVSLRGNQPQHF. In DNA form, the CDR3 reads TGTGCCAGCAGTGTGAGTCTCAGGGGGAATCAGCCCCAGCATTTT.

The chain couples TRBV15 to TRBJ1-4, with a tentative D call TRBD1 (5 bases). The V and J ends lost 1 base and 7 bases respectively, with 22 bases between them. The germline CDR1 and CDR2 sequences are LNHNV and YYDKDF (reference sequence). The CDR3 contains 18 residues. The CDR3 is CATSRAPGGSPLIEKLFF. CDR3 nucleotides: TGTGCCACCAGCAGAGCCCCTGGGGGGTCCCCGCTAATTGAAAAACTGTTTTTT.